These 15 T cell receptor beta chains share one sample of origin, sequenced in a study of blood T cell repertoires in COVID-19. The repertoire was sequenced with immunoSEQ multiplex PCR; TCRdb's copy has only in-frame clones and lacks some. The sample holds 250,000 to 300,000 clones; around 80% are singletons and the top ten take 3.5% to 5%. The sample consisted of PBMCs or T cells enriched from blood (not recorded which). The origin of the receptors is a young man with acute COVID-19.

The chain is built from TRBV15 and TRBJ2-1, with 9 nucleotides matching TRBD1. The CDR3 spans 14 residues. V lost 4 bases and J lost 6; bases outside the gene matches: 4. Per the germline V gene, CDR1 is LNHNV and CDR2 is YYDKDF (reference sequence). The CDR3 region has the DNA TGTGCCACCAGCAACGGGGACAGGGTCAATGAGCAGTTCTTC. Protein: CATSNGDRVNEQFF.

This rearrangement joins TRBV6-1 to TRBJ1-5; TRBD1 might be the D (5 bases). Trimming took off 3 bases at V and 2 bases at J, with 14 bases between the two ends. The CDR3 runs 16 residues. Germline values: CDR1 MNHNS, CDR2 SASEGT. This CDR3 is CASSEHGGRGNQPQHF. CDR3 nucleotides: TGTGCCAGCAGTGAGCACGGGGGTCGGGGCAATCAGCCCCAGCATTTT.

This clone was seen repeatedly, ten times or more. The J gene is TRBJ2-1, the V gene TRBV6-5; 8 bases map to TRBD1. V lost 4 bases to trimming and J lost 6 bases; unmatched junction nucleotides: 8. The germline V gene encodes CDR1 MNHEY and CDR2 SVGAGI. The length of the CDR3 is 15 residues. The CDR3 nucleotides read TGTGCCAGCAGTTCGACAGGGGTAATTAGCAATGAGCAGTTCTTC. It codes for CASSSTGVISNEQFF.

The chain has TRBV5-4 and TRBJ1-1; 7 bases line up with TRBD1. The CDR3 is 14 residues long. Trimming at V came to 6 bases and at J to 4 bases, leaving 9 bases not matched to a gene. Germline V gene sequence: CDR1 SGHNT, CDR2 YYREEE (reference sequence). CDR3 sequence: CASTRYDRATEAFF. The CDR3 region has the DNA TGTGCCAGCACCCGATATGACAGGGCCACTGAAGCTTTCTTT.

J is TRBJ2-3 and V is TRBV30, with 12 nucleotides matching TRBD2. CDR1 and CDR2 (germline): GTSNPN, SVGIG (reference sequence). After removal of 0 bases from V and 0 bases from J, the junction contained 4 bases not matched to a gene. The CDR3 is 17 residues long. DNA of the CDR3: TGTGCCTGGAGTGTCCTAGCGGGAGGGCGTAGCACAGATACGCAGTATTTT. This gives the protein CAWSVLAGGRSTDTQYF.

J is TRBJ1-5 and V is TRBV7-9, with 7 bases fitting TRBD1. Germline lookup yields CDR1 SEHNR and CDR2 FQNEAQ (reference sequence). Germline trimming cut 5 bases from V and 5 bases from J; bases unmatched to any gene: 15. CDR3 length: 17 amino acids. Here the CDR3 DNA reads TGTGCCAGCAGCCTTGGCCAGCACACAGGGGACTATCAGCCCCAGCATTTT. Translating it yields CASSLGQHTGDYQPQHF.

The V and J genes are TRBV9 and TRBJ2-1; the D gene is possibly TRBD2 (5 bases). Germline V gene sequence: CDR1 SGDLS, CDR2 YYNGEE. The germline V and J ends were trimmed by 0 bases and 7 bases, with 14 bases remaining between them. The CDR3 loop spans 15 amino acids. The CDR3: CASSVAATAGNEQFF. The CDR3, as DNA: TGTGCCAGCAGCGTAGCGGCTACGGCGGGTAATGAGCAGTTCTTC.

Worth noting for this clone: The same CDR3 also results from other DNA sequences found in this sample. The V call is TRBV5-1, the J call TRBJ2-5; the match to TRBD1 covers 7 bases. Germline CDR1 and CDR2: SGHRS and YFSETQ. The CDR3 contains 14 residues. J was trimmed by 2 bases and V by 0 bases; bases with no gene match: 1. The CDR3: CASSLAGGQETQYF. CDR3 coding DNA: TGCGCCAGCAGCTTGGCAGGGGGACAAGAGACCCAGTACTTC. The entire variable domain, with the rest obtained from reference TRBV5-1 and TRBJ2-5, is as follows: KAGVTQTPRYLIKTRGQQVTLSCSPISGHRSVSWYQQTPGQGLQFLFEYFSETQRNKGNFPGRFSGRQFSNSRSEMNVSTLELGDSALYLCASSLAGGQETQYFGPGTRLLVL.

The genes are TRBV28 and TRBJ2-4, with 7 bases fitting TRBD2. Germline CDR1 and CDR2: MDHEN and SYDVKM. This CDR3 region has 14 residues. Trimming at V came to 5 bases and at J to 7 bases, leaving 8 bases not matched to a gene. DNA of the CDR3: TGTGCCAGCAGTCCGGGGAGGGGTGGTAACATTCAGTACTTC. It yields the protein CASSPGRGGNIQYF.

The chain recombines TRBV13 with TRBJ2-1; TRBD2 matches at 12 bases. Germline lookup yields CDR1 PRHDT and CDR2 FYEKMQ (reference sequence). The CDR3 runs to 17 residues. V gave up 3 bases and J gave up 1 base; unmatched junction bases: 4. CDR3 sequence (DNA): TGTGCCAGCAGCTTTGGACTAGCGGGGTCTTCCTACAATGAGCAGTTCTTC. Residues: CASSFGLAGSSYNEQFF.

The rearrangement uses TRBV3-1 (or the pseudogene TRBV3-2) and TRBJ2-5; 9 nucleotides align to TRBD2. Trimming took 6 bases from V and 5 from J; bases not matched to a gene: 13. CDR1 and CDR2 from the germline V gene are LGHDT and YNNKEL (reference sequence). CDR3 size: 16 residues. CDR3 loop: CASSRRRTSARETQYF. CDR3 bases: TGTGCCAGCAGTCGAAGGCGGACTAGCGCCCGGGAGACCCAGTACTTC.

This chain links TRBV27 with TRBJ1-4; unclear D gene. Trimming cost V 10 bases and J 0 bases, with 12 bases left between them. The germline gives CDR1 MNHEY, CDR2 SMNVEV (reference sequence). The CDR3 length is 14 residues. CDR3 nucleotide sequence: TGTGCCACCCGTCGGGTGGCAACTAATGAAAAACTGTTTTTT. Translated: CATRRVATNEKLFF. Looking up the rest from reference TRBV27 and TRBJ1-4 gives the full variable domain: EAQVTQNPRYLITVTGKKLTVTCSQNMNHEYMSWYRQDPGLGLRQIYYSMNVEVTDKGDVPEGYKVSRKEKRNFPLILESPSPNQTSLYFCATRRVATNEKLFFGSGTQLSVL.

The V gene is TRBV9, the J gene TRBJ2-3, with D maybe TRBD2 (6 bases). CDR3 size: 15 residues. The germline gives CDR1 SGDLS, CDR2 YYNGEE. Trimming stripped 3 bases from V and 3 bases from J, with 14 bases between. The DNA for the CDR3 is TGTGCCAGCAGCGCTAACGGGGGAGAAACAGATACGCAGTATTTT. Translation gives CASSANGGETDTQYF.

V is TRBV25-1 and J is TRBJ2-2; 7 nucleotides agree with TRBD1. Germline assignment: CDR1 MGHDK and CDR2 SYGVNS. CDR3 length: 15 amino acids. V shed 6 bases, J shed 0 bases, and the junction held 4 bases outside the gene matches. This CDR3 reads CASSRGQTNTGELFF. For the CDR3, the DNA is TGTGCCAGCAGCCGGGGACAGACGAACACCGGGGAGCTGTTTTTT.

The chain recombines TRBV6-5 with TRBJ1-1; TRBD1 might be the D (6 bases). V gave up 2 bases and J gave up 4 bases, with 14 bases separating them. This CDR3 comprises 15 residues. CDR1 is MNHEY and CDR2 is SVGAGI in the germline V gene. Here the CDR3 reads CASSYLNRESTEAFF. The CDR3 DNA sequence: TGTGCCAGCAGTTACCTTAACAGGGAGAGCACTGAAGCTTTCTTT.